One sample yielded the 25 T cell receptor beta chains listed below, sequenced in a study of blood T cell repertoires in COVID-19. Clones were sequenced by immunoSEQ multiplex PCR, and TCRdb holds only the in-frame ones, with some missing. The sample includes some 110,000 clones, 84% seen only once; the top ten take more than 13%. The sequencing sample was made of peripheral blood. Source of these receptors: a woman aged 55-70 years with acute or convalescent COVID-19.

V usage is TRBV28 and J usage is TRBJ2-7; weak D call: TRBD1 (6 bases). Germline V lookup: CDR1 MDHEN, CDR2 SYDVKM. The CDR3 contains 14 residues. V lost 4 bases and J lost 5, with 15 bases in between. The CDR3 region has the DNA TGTGCCAGCAGTTCGTACGTACAGGGTGACGAGCAGTACTTC. It yields the protein CASSSYVQGDEQYF.

J is TRBJ2-1 and V is TRBV29-1; TRBD2 might be the D (6 bases). In germline, CDR1 is SQVTM, CDR2 ANQGSEA. CDR3 length: 15 residues. Trimming left V 6 bases short and J 0 bases short, with 15 bases between. CDR3 DNA sequence: TGCAGCGTGGGGACTGCCACTCTCTCCTACAATGAGCAGTTCTTC. Encoded protein: CSVGTATLSYNEQFF.

The V call is TRBV2, the J call TRBJ1-2; TRBD1 matches 11 bases. J gave up 7 bases and V 6 bases, and 13 bases lay outside the gene matches. The CDR3 extends over 16 amino acids. Germline CDR1 and CDR2: SNHLY and FYNNEI. The CDR3, as DNA: TGTGCCAGCAGGATCTATGGACAGGGGGCTTCGGGTGGCTACACCTTC. Residues: CASRIYGQGASGGYTF.

V and J are TRBV5-1 and TRBJ1-5; 7 bases are a match to TRBD1. V trimming: 4 bases; J trimming: 5 bases; junction bases outside the gene matches: 3. Germline CDR1 reads SGHRS; CDR2 reads YFSETQ. The CDR3 is 13 amino acids. The CDR3 DNA sequence: TGCGCCAGCAGCCGCGACAGGGATCAGCCCCAGCATTTT. Translating gives CASSRDRDQPQHF.

The DNA for the CDR3 is TGTGCCAGCAGTGCCGACAGGGATGAAGCTTTCTTT. It yields the protein CASSADRDEAFF. This sequence joins TRBV6-6 and TRBJ1-1; TRBD1 aligns across 7 bases. This CDR3 region has 12 residues. Germline CDR1 and CDR2: MNHNY and SVGAGI (reference sequence). Trimming removed 5 bases from V and 7 bases from J; junction bases left unmatched: 4.

The chain has TRBV20-1 and TRBJ2-1; D is uncertain. Trimming stripped 6 bases from V and 7 bases from J, with 10 bases between. Germline values: CDR1 DFQATT, CDR2 SNEGSKA (reference sequence). The CDR3 loop spans 11 amino acids. For the CDR3, the DNA is TGCAGTGCCCGTGGTCGGAATGAGCAGTTCTTC. This codes for CSARGRNEQFF.

J is TRBJ1-3 and V is TRBV4-2; TRBD1 might be the D (6 bases). The germline V gene encodes CDR1 LGHNA and CDR2 YNFKEQ. V dropped 3 bases and J dropped 3 bases, with 21 bases sitting between them. The CDR3 is 18 residues long. CDR3 residues: CASSQEPFTGNYGNTIYF. The CDR3 region has the DNA TGTGCCAGCAGCCAGGAGCCTTTTACAGGGAACTATGGAAACACCATATATTTT.

The chain employs TRBV11-2 and TRBJ2-2; D not certain. The CDR3 sequence is 14 residues long. Trimming took off 10 bases at V and 2 bases at J, with 14 bases between the two ends. CDR1 and CDR2 from the germline V gene are SGHAT and FQNNGV. CDR3 region: CATTPNFNTGELFF. In nucleotides, the CDR3 is TGTGCCACAACTCCTAACTTTAACACCGGGGAGCTGTTTTTT.

The rearrangement links TRBV7-9 to TRBJ2-2, with 11 bases aligning to TRBD2. This CDR3 comprises 18 residues. Germline CDR1 SEHNR, CDR2 FQNEAQ (reference sequence). Germline trimming cut 5 bases from V and 2 bases from J; bases unmatched to any gene: 10. CDR3 DNA: TGTGCCAGCAGCGAAGCGGCACTAGCGGGAGCAAACACCGGGGAGCTGTTTTTT. Translated, it gives CASSEAALAGANTGELFF.

This clone was seen a single time. CDR3 protein: CASSLAPFGQGNEQFF. CDR3 DNA: TGTGCCAGCAGCTTAGCGCCATTTGGCCAGGGGAATGAGCAGTTCTTC. The chain links TRBV7-2 to TRBJ2-1; D may be TRBD1 (6 bases). The CDR3 length is 16 residues. Between the trimmed V and J ends, which lost 0 bases and 7 bases, there was a span of 16 bases. Germline V lookup: CDR1 SGHTA, CDR2 FQGNSA.

The chain is built from TRBV11-2 and TRBJ2-3; D might be TRBD1 (5 bases). The CDR3 runs 16 residues. Per germline, CDR1 SGHAT and CDR2 FQNNGV. V was clipped by 2 bases and J by 4 bases, with 16 bases between them. The DNA of the CDR3 is TGTGCCAGCAGCTTACAGGGCCCAAACTGGGCAGATACGCAGTATTTT. Its protein product is CASSLQGPNWADTQYF.

The chain is built from TRBV7-2 and TRBJ1-1; no clear D. The CDR3 runs 13 residues. V was cut by 5 bases and J by 4 bases, with 11 bases left in between. Germline CDR1 SGHTA, CDR2 FQGNSA. The CDR3 nucleotides read TGTGCCAGCAGCCCGACACGGATCACTGAAGCTTTCTTT. Residues: CASSPTRITEAFF.

Note on this clone: One end of the junction fails to match germline, which may point to a read error. This chain uses TRBV5-5 with TRBJ2-7, with a tentative D call TRBD1 (6 bases). The CDR3 runs 13 residues. CDR1 and CDR2 from the germline V gene are SGHKS and YYEKEE (reference sequence). CDR3 in amino acids: CASSLLIVQGWSF. The CDR3 coding sequence is TGTGCCAGCAGCTTGCTTATTGTACAGGGCTGGTCCTTC.

The chain couples TRBV10-2 to TRBJ1-1, with D tentatively TRBD1 (5 bases). Trimming left V 7 bases short and J 1 base short, with 10 bases between. The germline gives CDR1 WSHSY, CDR2 SAAADI. The CDR3 is made up of 13 amino acids. The CDR3 nucleotides read TGCGCCAGCAATATCGGGGGGAACACTGAAGCTTTCTTT. Translation gives CASNIGGNTEAFF.

The chain recombines TRBV7-9 with TRBJ2-3; 7 bases agree with TRBD1. V was clipped by 5 bases and J by 4 bases; unmatched bases: 15. This CDR3 region has 17 residues. Per the germline V gene, CDR1 is SEHNR and CDR2 is FQNEAQ (reference sequence). CDR3 coding DNA: TGTGCCAGCAGCCCCCCTTGGACAGGTCGAGAACCAGATACGCAGTATTTT. Translation: CASSPPWTGREPDTQYF.

The rearrangement links TRBV10-3 to TRBJ1-1; D is perhaps TRBD1 (6 bases). Germline CDR1 is ENHRY and CDR2 is SYGVKD. The germline V and J ends were trimmed by 5 bases and 0 bases, with 10 bases remaining between them. This CDR3 is built from 14 residues. DNA of the CDR3: TGTGCCATCAGTCCCCCAGGGGTGAACACTGAAGCTTTCTTT. It specifies CAISPPGVNTEAFF.

The rearrangement links TRBV28 to TRBJ2-1, with 9 bases identical to TRBD2. The trim removed 5 bases at V and 3 bases at J, leaving 17 bases unmatched. This CDR3 region has 19 residues. Germline values: CDR1 MDHEN, CDR2 SYDVKM. The CDR3 DNA reads TGTGCCAGCAGTCAACAATTTAGCGGGAGTGGGGTCGGCTACAATGAGCAGTTCTTC. It is translated as CASSQQFSGSGVGYNEQFF.

The chain recombines TRBV19 with TRBJ1-2, with D tentatively TRBD1 (5 bases). Trimming left V 5 bases short and J 8 bases short, with 24 bases between. The CDR3 has 16 residues. Germline V lookup: CDR1 LNHDA, CDR2 SQIVND (reference sequence). The CDR3 nucleotides are TGTGCCAGTAGTTCGGACCTCGCAGGAACCCAGGGCGGCTACACCTTC. Protein sequence: CASSSDLAGTQGGYTF.

The chain combines TRBV23-1 with TRBJ1-2; D unclear. TRBV23-1 is classed as an ORF, of uncertain function. Trimming took 10 bases from V and 6 from J, leaving 15 bases between them. The CDR3 is made up of 12 amino acids. The CDR3 sequence: CAIPPRLDGYTF. DNA for the CDR3: TGCGCCATACCCCCCAGGTTGGATGGCTACACCTTC.

This clone was seen more than once but under ten times. J is TRBJ2-3 and V is TRBV7-3, with 11 bases identical to TRBD2. The ends lost 0 bases at V and 4 bases at J; junction bases unmatched: 6. This CDR3 has 17 residues. Germline CDR1 SGHTA, CDR2 FQGTGA. The CDR3 nucleotides read TGTGCCAGCAGCTTAACCCGTCTAGCGGGAGGAGCAGATACGCAGTATTTT. Residues: CASSLTRLAGGADTQYF.

The V call is TRBV20-1, the J call TRBJ2-3; perhaps TRBD2 as D (6 bases). Trimming cost V 6 bases and J 9 bases, with 13 bases left between them. The germline V gene encodes CDR1 DFQATT and CDR2 SNEGSKA (reference sequence). The CDR3 is made up of 11 amino acids. The CDR3 spells CSAVRGGTQYF. For the CDR3, the DNA is TGCAGTGCCGTAAGGGGAGGAACGCAGTATTTT.

This chain links TRBV4-2 with TRBJ1-4; D call uncertain. Germline assignment: CDR1 LGHNA and CDR2 YNFKEQ. The CDR3 runs 13 residues. V was cut by 1 base and J by 5 bases, with 5 bases left in between. CDR3: CASSQGRNEKLFF. For the CDR3, the DNA is TGTGCCAGCAGCCAAGGCCGGAATGAAAAACTGTTTTTT.

The chain is built from TRBV7-9 and TRBJ1-2; D is unresolved. Trimming pared 1 base from V and 6 bases from J, leaving 9 bases between. The CDR3 sequence is 13 residues long. Germline lookup yields CDR1 SEHNR and CDR2 FQNEAQ (reference sequence). CDR3 in amino acids: CASSLDFPNGYTF. The CDR3 DNA reads TGTGCCAGCAGCTTAGATTTTCCTAATGGCTACACCTTC.

In this sample, this clone turned up a few times. The chain joins TRBV3-1 (or the pseudogene TRBV3-2) to TRBJ1-1; tentatively, D is TRBD1 (6 bases). Germline V gene data show CDR1 as LGHDT and CDR2 as YNNKEL (reference sequence). The length of the CDR3 is 17 residues. The ends were cut back, 1 base at V and 2 bases at J, with 17 bases in the middle. The CDR3 loop is CASSQGYRVYQNTEAFF. The CDR3 DNA is TGTGCCAGCAGCCAAGGATACAGGGTTTACCAAAACACTGAAGCTTTCTTT.

V usage is TRBV11-2 and J usage is TRBJ1-2, with TRBD1 as a possible D gene (5 bases). Trimming removed 7 bases from V and 8 bases from J, with 20 bases in between. The CDR3 has 14 amino acids. From germline, CDR1 is SGHAT and CDR2 FQNNGV. CDR3 in DNA: TGTGCCAGCACCATTCAGGGAGGGCGAGGAGGCTACACCTTC. It codes for CASTIQGGRGGYTF.